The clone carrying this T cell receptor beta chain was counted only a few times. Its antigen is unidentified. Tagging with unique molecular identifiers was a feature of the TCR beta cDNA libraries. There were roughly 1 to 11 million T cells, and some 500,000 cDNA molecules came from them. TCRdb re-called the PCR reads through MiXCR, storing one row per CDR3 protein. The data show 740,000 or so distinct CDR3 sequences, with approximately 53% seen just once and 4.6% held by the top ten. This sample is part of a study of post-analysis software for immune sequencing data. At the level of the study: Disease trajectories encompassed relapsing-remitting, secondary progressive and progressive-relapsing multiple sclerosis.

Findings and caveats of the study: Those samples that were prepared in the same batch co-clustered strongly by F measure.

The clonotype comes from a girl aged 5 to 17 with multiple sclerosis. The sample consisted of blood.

The CDR3 here is CASSHDTQETQYF. The CDR3 nucleotides read TGCGCCAGCAGCCACGACACGCAGGAGACCCAGTACTTC. The chain uses TRBV4-1 and TRBJ2-5; D ambiguous. V was clipped by 3 bases and J by 5 bases, with 10 bases between them. CDR3 length: 13 amino acids. Germline lookup yields CDR1 MGHRA and CDR2 YSYEKL.